Listed here is a single T cell receptor beta chain. The data originate from a study of blood T cell repertoires in COVID-19. Study information: The analysed material was cDNA or gDNA that came from T cells, B-cell-depleted T cells, or PBMCs.

Patients in Seattle were enrolled during active infection, then followed longitudinally. Clones were sequenced by immunoSEQ multiplex PCR, and TCRdb holds only the in-frame ones, with some missing. The table records roughly 100,000 clones, roughly 88% of them present only once. In germline, CDR1 is MNHEY, CDR2 SMNVEV (reference sequence). V was pared by 10 bases and J by 3 bases, with 16 bases between. The CDR3 is made up of 14 amino acids. This TCR derives from a man aged 45-65 years with COVID-19, enrolled during active disease. Sequenced input: peripheral blood. The rearrangement links TRBV27 to TRBJ1-5, with D perhaps TRBD1 (5 bases). The CDR3 spells CATNSGGDNQPQHF. CDR3 DNA: TGTGCCACAAACTCGGGGGGGGACAATCAGCCCCAGCATTTT.